These 20 T cell receptor beta chains came from one sample sequenced in a study of T-cell memory formation after mild COVID-19. TCRdb itself ran the 5' RACE reads through MiXCR, one entry per CDR3 protein. There are roughly 400,000 distinct CDR3 sequences in the sample; around 24% occur only once, and 8.8% lies in the top ten. Sequencing used PBMCs or a T cell subset sorted from them (not recorded which). All receptors derive from an adult woman who had mild COVID-19 (a few samples of this study predate the infection). Cell type and time point are not known.

This clonotype was counted a single time. The chain couples TRBV18 to TRBJ1-4; D gene unclear. Germline assignment: CDR1 KGHSH and CDR2 LQKENI. CDR3 size: 14 residues. The V end lost 3 bases, the J end lost 7 bases, and 12 bases lay between the germline ends. The CDR3 loop is CASSPDPIGEKLFF. The CDR3, as DNA: TGTGCCAGCTCACCGGACCCCATTGGTGAAAAACTGTTTTTT.

This clonotype was detected only a few times. V and J are TRBV7-2 and TRBJ1-5; D gene ambiguous. The CDR3 loop spans 15 amino acids. Germline V CDR1 and CDR2: SGHTA, FQGNSA. Trimming cost V 1 base and J 3 bases, with 10 bases left between them. CDR3 coding DNA: TGTGCCAGCAGCTTAGACGGCGGCCTCAATCAGCCCCAGCATTTT. It codes for CASSLDGGLNQPQHF.

The sample holds many counts of this clonotype. The germline gene is not matched at one end of the junction; a read error may be the cause. The chain recombines TRBV7-7 with TRBJ2-2, with 8 bases fitting TRBD2. CDR1 and CDR2 from the germline V gene are SSHAT and FNYEAQ (reference sequence). This CDR3 region has 15 residues. In DNA, the CDR3 is TGTGCTAGCAGCTTAGCGGGGACCAACACCGGGGAGCTGTTTTTT. Translated, it gives CASSLAGTNTGELFF.

This chain uses TRBV29-1 with TRBJ2-2; a weak D match, TRBD1 (5 bases). The V end was cut by 7 bases, the J end by 1 base, with 16 bases between. This CDR3 contains 15 residues. Germline lookup yields CDR1 SQVTM and CDR2 ANQGSEA. The CDR3 reads CSACQGLVNTGELFF. The CDR3 DNA reads as TGCAGCGCCTGTCAGGGTCTAGTGAACACCGGGGAGCTGTTTTTT.

The chain is built from TRBV24-1 and TRBJ2-6; 8 positions agree with TRBD1. The CDR3 consists of 15 residues. The J segment lost 2 bases and the V segment lost 6 bases, leaving 2 bases of the junction unmatched. Germline CDR1 and CDR2: KGHDR and SFDVKD. This chain's CDR3 is CATSSGGAGANVLTF. The CDR3 DNA reads as TGTGCCACCAGTTCAGGGGGCGCTGGGGCCAACGTCCTGACTTTC.

The chain uses TRBV5-1 and TRBJ1-4, with a tentative D call TRBD1 (6 bases). Per the germline V gene, CDR1 is SGHRS and CDR2 is YFSETQ. The CDR3 consists of 14 residues. Trimming shortened V by 4 bases and J by 8 bases, and 15 bases separated the two germline ends. The CDR3 is CASSPSGANEKLFF. In nucleotides, the CDR3 is TGCGCCAGCAGCCCCTCAGGGGCCAACGAAAAACTGTTTTTT.

This clonotype was counted between two and nine times. The rearrangement joins TRBV12-3 or TRBV12-4 to TRBJ2-2, with 7 bases fitting TRBD1. V lost 6 bases to trimming and J lost 5 bases; unmatched junction nucleotides: 6. The CDR3 runs 14 residues. This chain's CDR3 is CASSDQQGTGELFF. CDR3 coding DNA: TGTGCCAGCAGCGACCAACAGGGGACCGGGGAGCTGTTTTTT.

The rearrangement joins TRBV7-2 to TRBJ2-3, with 10 nucleotides matching TRBD2. The V and J ends lost 0 bases and 2 bases, in that order; junction bases with no gene match: 5. The CDR3 is made up of 17 amino acids. Germline CDR1 SGHTA, CDR2 FQGNSA. The CDR3 protein is CASSLAPAGGYTDTQYF. The CDR3 bases are TGTGCCAGCAGCTTAGCGCCAGCGGGGGGGTACACAGATACGCAGTATTTT.

The chain combines TRBV14 with TRBJ2-7, with D maybe TRBD1 (6 bases). Germline V gene sequence: CDR1 SGHDN, CDR2 FVKESK. Trimming left V 0 bases short and J 5 bases short, with 17 bases between. The CDR3 length is 16 residues. CDR3 residues: CASSQESGTPRDEQYF. CDR3 DNA: TGTGCCAGCAGCCAAGAATCCGGGACACCCAGGGACGAGCAGTACTTC.

The chain combines TRBV18 with TRBJ1-1; tentative D call: TRBD1 (5 bases). Per germline, CDR1 KGHSH and CDR2 LQKENI. V lost 3 bases and J lost 3, with 14 bases in between. CDR3 length: 15 amino acids. CDR3 region: CASSPGTVGDTEAFF. The CDR3, as DNA: TGTGCCAGCTCACCGGGGACGGTCGGGGACACTGAAGCTTTCTTT. Full variable domain (outside the CDR3, taken from reference TRBV18 and TRBJ1-1): NAGVMQNPRHLVRRRGQEARLRCSPMKGHSHVYWYRQLPEEGLKFMVYLQKENIIDESGMPKERFSAEFPKEGPSILRIQQVVRGDSAAYFCASSPGTVGDTEAFFGQGTRLTVV.

A few counts support this clonotype. V is TRBV15 and J is TRBJ2-6; D gene ambiguous. CDR1 is LNHNV, CDR2 YYDKDF, per germline (reference sequence). Trimming took 0 bases from V and 4 from J, leaving 7 bases between them. The CDR3 runs to 15 residues. The chain's CDR3 is CATSRDATGANVLTF. The CDR3 DNA follows: TGTGCCACCAGCAGAGATGCCACCGGGGCCAACGTCCTGACTTTC. Combining the CDR3 with reference TRBV15 and TRBJ2-6 gives the whole variable domain DAMVIQNPRYQVTQFGKPVTLSCSQTLNHNVMYWYQQKSSQAPKLLFHYYDKDFNNEADTPDNFQSRRPNTSFCFLDIRSPGLGDTAMYLCATSRDATGANVLTFGAGSRLTVL.

The V and J genes are TRBV12-3 or TRBV12-4 and TRBJ1-2; possible D gene TRBD1, 5 bases. This CDR3 is built from 13 residues. V shed 6 bases and J shed 6 bases, with 14 bases lying between them. The CDR3 DNA reads as TGTGCCAGCAGGATGCAGGGACCCAATGGCTACACCTTC. Amino acid sequence: CASRMQGPNGYTF.

This chain uses TRBV11-3 with TRBJ2-5; 12 bases align to TRBD2. The CDR3 length is 16 residues. Germline loops: CDR1 SGHNT, CDR2 YENEEA. Losses at the gene ends were 5 bases for V and 4 bases for J; bases not matched to a gene: 8. CDR3 loop: CASSVRLAGEAETQYF. The CDR3 DNA reads TGTGCCAGCAGCGTAAGACTAGCGGGAGAGGCAGAGACCCAGTACTTC.

This clonotype was detected a few times. The chain has TRBV7-9 and TRBJ1-1; 8 bases fit TRBD1. Losses at the gene ends were 11 bases for V and 6 bases for J; bases not matched to a gene: 5. The CDR3 is made up of 11 amino acids. Germline-derived CDR1 and CDR2 are SEHNR and FQNEAQ (reference sequence). CDR3 coding DNA: TGTGCCGGCGGGACAGGTCCTGAAGCTTTCTTT. Amino acids: CAGGTGPEAFF.

This sequence joins TRBV29-1 and TRBJ2-7; maybe TRBD2 (6 bases). The germline V and J ends were trimmed by 3 bases and 3 bases, with 12 bases remaining between them. Germline V gives CDR1 SQVTM, CDR2 ANQGSEA. The CDR3 is 13 amino acids. CDR3 amino acids: CSVEGGRGYEQYF. CDR3 bases: TGCAGCGTTGAGGGGGGTCGGGGCTACGAGCAGTACTTC.

This clonotype was counted between two and nine times. The V gene is TRBV11-1, the J gene TRBJ2-3; D ambiguous. Germline CDR1 and CDR2: SGHAT and FQDESV (reference sequence). Trimming removed 5 bases from V and 5 bases from J, with 29 bases in between. The CDR3 covers 19 residues. The CDR3 nucleotides read TGTGCCAGCAGCGCTACTTATGGACCGTCCGGAAGTTTGATAGATACGCAGTATTTT. It translates to CASSATYGPSGSLIDTQYF. Variable domain in full (rest from reference TRBV11-1 and TRBJ2-3): EAEVAQSPRYKITEKSQAVAFWCDPISGHATLYWYRQILGQGPELLVQFQDESVVDDSQLPKDRFSAERLKGVDSTLKIQPAELGDSAMYLCASSATYGPSGSLIDTQYFGPGTRLTVL.

V is TRBV5-1 and J is TRBJ2-5; 9 nucleotides agree with TRBD2. This CDR3 region has 16 residues. Germline loops: CDR1 SGHRS, CDR2 YFSETQ. Trimming at V came to 2 bases and at J to 5 bases, leaving 10 bases not matched to a gene. CDR3 bases: TGCGCCAGCAGCTTTGGAGCGGGGGGATCAGGCGAGACCCAGTACTTC. It translates to CASSFGAGGSGETQYF.

J is TRBJ2-1 and V is TRBV20-1; weak D call: TRBD2 (6 bases). This CDR3 region has 15 residues. CDR1 is DFQATT, CDR2 SNEGSKA, per germline (reference sequence). The V and J ends lost 1 base and 12 bases respectively, with 22 bases between them. CDR3 sequence: CSARGTRDSLRGQFF. The CDR3 DNA is TGCAGTGCTAGAGGGACGCGGGACTCCTTAAGGGGGCAGTTCTTC.

The chain joins TRBV9 to TRBJ2-7; D gene ambiguous. The CDR3 totals 14 residues. V was cut by 0 bases and J by 0 bases, with 7 bases left in between. Germline values: CDR1 SGDLS, CDR2 YYNGEE. CDR3 bases: TGTGCCAGCAGCGTAGGGTATAGCTCCTACGAGCAGTACTTC. This codes for CASSVGYSSYEQYF.

Only a few counts were recorded for this clonotype. The chain has TRBV29-1 and TRBJ2-1; D is perhaps TRBD2 (6 bases). V shed 6 bases and J shed 0 bases, with 15 bases lying between them. CDR3 length: 15 residues. The V gene's germline CDR1 is SQVTM and CDR2 ANQGSEA. CDR3 coding DNA: TGCAGCGTGCCAGGGACCGGGAGCTCCTACAATGAGCAGTTCTTC. Its protein product is CSVPGTGSSYNEQFF.